This T cell receptor (beta chain) comes out of a study of CD8+CD57+ T cells in acquired aplastic anemia. Template material for TCR beta VDJ and CDR3 profiling consisted of genomic DNA. Using its own MiXCR run on the reads, TCRdb lists one record per CDR3 protein. The table lists a few hundred thousand distinct CDR3 sequences, about two thirds of them singletons. Germline CDR1 is MGHRA and CDR2 is YSYEKL. This CDR3 region has 14 residues. V was clipped by 5 bases and J by 6 bases; unmatched bases: 8. To note about this clonotype: Its antigen is still unknown.

Study conclusions and caveats: Controls did not differ significantly from patients in CD8+ Simpson's diversity.

The sequenced material came from sorted CD4+, CD8+, or CD8+CD57+ T cells (not recorded which) from PBMCs. The chain employs TRBV4-1 and TRBJ2-7; 9 bases map to TRBD1. The clonotype was recovered from a human donor in good health, serving as a control. CDR3 DNA sequence: TGCGCCAGCAGCACCGGGACAGGGCATTCCGAGCAGTACTTC. Translating gives CASSTGTGHSEQYF.